This TCR beta chain stems from a study of blood T cell repertoires in COVID-19. Study as a whole: COVID-19 samples collected from the United States, Italy and Spain covered acute and convalescent phases. T cells, B-cell-depleted T cells, or PBMCs provided the cDNA or gDNA that served as material.

CDR1 and CDR2 from the germline V gene are GTSNPN and SVGIG (reference sequence). V lost 2 bases and J lost 6; bases outside the gene matches: 15. The CDR3 runs to 16 residues. The authors' processing: Reference gene primer amplification yielded estimated nucleated cell counts. The table came from immunoSEQ multiplex PCR; TCRdb's copy has only in-frame clones and leaves some out. That table is the source of V, J and clone size, and D and trimming were worked out from the DNA. The sample contains 85,000 to 100,000 clones, roughly 85% of which appear only once. The chain has TRBV30 and TRBJ2-7; 8 bases line up with TRBD2. The sequenced material came from peripheral blood. The receptor was isolated from a man aged 50-59 years with active or convalescent COVID-19. The CDR3: CAWSNSPGTSLFEQYF. CDR3 bases: TGTGCCTGGAGTAACTCCCCCGGGACTAGTCTTTTCGAGCAGTACTTC.